This is a list of T cell receptor beta chains from one sample in a study of blood T cells in healthy people across ages. TCRdb passed the 5' RACE reads through MiXCR, listing each CDR3 protein once. The repertoire includes 1.5 million to 2 million distinct CDR3 sequences, approximately 50% of them detected once, and approximately 2.1% sits in the top ten. Material for sequencing was blood. These receptors were taken from a middle-aged woman in good health. Each CDR3 is given with its conserved first and last residue. A D gene is named only where the DNA matches it firmly. Clone sizes are given selectively: once, few, many, or a class where the clone is expanded.

.	TRBV28	TRBJ2-5	.	TGTGCCAGCAGCCCCTCTCGGAGGCAAGAGACCCAGTACTTC	CASSPSRRQETQYF
few	TRBV20-1	TRBJ2-5	.	TGCAGTGCTAGCGTTGGATTCGGGGAGACCCAGTACTTC	CSASVGFGETQYF
.	TRBV5-1	TRBJ1-1	TRBD1	TGCGCCAGCAGCCCCGGGACAGGGAGGGCCACTGAAGCTTTCTTT	CASSPGTGRATEAFF
.	TRBV6-6	TRBJ2-5	.	TGTGCCAGCAGTTACTCGGCAGGGGGGGGGAATGAGCAGTACTTC	CASSYSAGGGNEQYF
.	TRBV20-1	TRBJ2-1	.	TGCAGTGCTAGAGCTTATCTTGATGAGCAGTTCTTC	CSARAYLDEQFF
.	TRBV12-5	TRBJ2-1	.	TGTGCTAGTGGAACAGGGATGAATGAGCAGTTCTTC	CASGTGMNEQFF
.	TRBV5-6	TRBJ2-4	TRBD1	TGTGCCAGCAGCTTCGGGACAGGGGGCCAGGGGAACATTCAGTACTTC	CASSFGTGGQGNIQYF
few	TRBV20-1	TRBJ2-1	.	TGCAGCCCCGCGGGGCGCGGTGAGCAGTTCTTC	CSPAGRGEQFF
once	TRBV27	TRBJ2-5	.	TGTGCCAGCAGGGACTCAGGGGGTAGCGGAGAGACCCAGTACTTC	CASRDSGGSGETQYF
.	TRBV6-5	TRBJ2-2	TRBD1	TGTGCCAGCAGAAACCCGGACAGGGGGATCACCGGGGAGCTGTTTTTT	CASRNPDRGITGELFF
.	TRBV6-2/TRBV6-3	TRBJ2-1	TRBD1	TGTGCCAGCAGTTACCTTTCAGGGGGCGCTTCGGCCTACAATGAGCAGTTCTTC	CASSYLSGGASAYNEQFF
.	TRBV7-9	TRBJ2-5	TRBD2	TGTGCCAGCAGCCGCCCCAGCGGGGGGCTTCAAGAGACCCAGTACTTC	CASSRPSGGLQETQYF
.	TRBV4-2	TRBJ2-1	TRBD2	TGTGCCAGCAGCCTCGGGACTAAAGGGATCGACAATGAGCAGTTCTTC	CASSLGTKGIDNEQFF
.	TRBV28	TRBJ2-7	TRBD1	TGTGCCAGCAGTTACCCAGGGGACAGGGTCTACGAGCAGTACTTC	CASSYPGDRVYEQYF
.	TRBV9	TRBJ2-7	.	TGTGCCAGCAGCAGCCGGGACAACTACTACGAGCAGTACTTC	CASSSRDNYYEQYF
.	TRBV6-6	TRBJ2-1	TRBD2	TGTGCCAGCAGTCTACTAAGCGGGGGGGCTCACAATGAGCAGTTCTTC	CASSLLSGGAHNEQFF
.	TRBV6-2/TRBV6-3	TRBJ1-5	.	TGTGCCAGCAGCACCAGGGGTACCAATCAGCCCCAGCATTTT	CASSTRGTNQPQHF
.	TRBV7-9	TRBJ2-1	.	TGTGCCAGCAGCGGCGGGGGCCATACGGACAATGAGCAGTTCTTC	CASSGGGHTDNEQFF
few	TRBV11-2	TRBJ2-7	.	TGTGCCAGCAGCCAACAAGTCTACGAGCAGTACTTC	CASSQQVYEQYF
.	TRBV5-4	TRBJ2-4	TRBD2	TGTGCCAGCAGCTTCGGGTCTAGCGGCATAGCCAAAAACATTCAGTACTTC	CASSFGSSGIAKNIQYF
few	TRBV5-1	TRBJ1-2	TRBD1	TGCGCCAGCCGAGAGGGGGCCGAGGGCTACACCTTC	CASREGAEGYTF
.	TRBV7-8	TRBJ1-2	.	TGTGCCAGCAGCTTAGATCGGGTTGCCTATGGCTACACCTTC	CASSLDRVAYGYTF
few	TRBV7-8	TRBJ2-7	.	TGTGCCAGCAGCTTAAAACTTCAGTACTACGAGCAGTACTTC	CASSLKLQYYEQYF
few	TRBV5-1	TRBJ2-3	TRBD2	TGCGCCAGCAGCTTCTTAGCGGGGGCGCAGCTAGATACGCAGTATTTT	CASSFLAGAQLDTQYF
.	TRBV2	TRBJ1-1	TRBD1	TGTGCCAGCAGTGTAACAGGGGGCTTGGCTGAAGCTTTCTTT	CASSVTGGLAEAFF
.	TRBV27	TRBJ1-2	.	TGTGCCAGCAGTTTTATATCGGGGCCGGACACATATGGCTACACCTTC	CASSFISGPDTYGYTF
.	TRBV7-3	TRBJ2-3	TRBD2	TGTGCCAGCAGCTTAGGGGCTAGCGGGGGCCTCACAGATACGCAGTATTTT	CASSLGASGGLTDTQYF
.	TRBV7-2	TRBJ1-5	.	TGTGCCAGCAGCTCCCCCATAGGGGGGCCCCAGCATTTT	CASSSPIGGPQHF
.	TRBV5-1	TRBJ2-1	TRBD2	TGCGCCAGCAGCGGGCGAGCGGGAAATATTGAGCAGTTCTTC	CASSGRAGNIEQFF
.	TRBV27	TRBJ2-5	.	TGTGCCAGCAGTTCATTTGGACAGAGGGAGACCCAGTACTTC	CASSSFGQRETQYF
.	TRBV10-2	TRBJ2-5	TRBD2	TGCGCCAGCAGTGCCAGGTTGGGGGGGGAGACCCAGTACTTC	CASSARLGGETQYF
.	TRBV9	TRBJ2-3	.	TGTGCCAGCAGCGCACTCCCATCCAAAATAGATACGCAGTATTTT	CASSALPSKIDTQYF
.	TRBV6-5	TRBJ2-1	TRBD1	TGTGCCAGCAGTTACAACAGGGGTTCCGGCAATGAGCAGTTCTTC	CASSYNRGSGNEQFF
few	TRBV28	TRBJ2-3	TRBD1	TGTGCCAGCAGTCTGGGACAGCGAGGAGCCGATACGCAGTATTTT	CASSLGQRGADTQYF
once	TRBV6-5	TRBJ2-1	.	TGTGCCAGCAGTTACTCCCCCCACGAGCAGTTCTTC	CASSYSPHEQFF
.	TRBV5-4	TRBJ2-3	.	TGTGCCAGCGGCATTCCTTTCGGGACTAGCACAGATACGCAGTATTTT	CASGIPFGTSTDTQYF
.	TRBV24-1	TRBJ1-2	.	TGTGCCACCAGTGATTTGGGCAGGTCCGGGGGCTACACCTTC	CATSDLGRSGGYTF
few	TRBV7-2	TRBJ2-7	.	TGTGCCAGCAGCTTAGGGGTCGGGGGCGAGCAGTACTTC	CASSLGVGGEQYF
.	TRBV6-5	TRBJ2-3	TRBD2	TGTGCCAGCAGTTACTCTATCGGGGGGGCGACAGATACGCAGTATTTT	CASSYSIGGATDTQYF
.	TRBV20-1	TRBJ2-5	TRBD1	TGCAGTGCTAGAGATGGGGGACAGGTTCTGGAGACCCAGTACTTC	CSARDGGQVLETQYF
.	TRBV6-1	TRBJ1-1	.	TGTGCCAGCAGTCGTCGGACACCTTCTGGATTGAACACTGAAGCTTTCTTT	CASSRRTPSGLNTEAFF
few	TRBV7-9	TRBJ2-1	.	TGTGCCAGCAGCGCAGAGGGACATGACAATGAGCAGTTCTTC	CASSAEGHDNEQFF
few	TRBV7-2	TRBJ2-7	.	TGTGCCAGCAGCTTTGGGCGGGTGGGGGACCACGAGCAGTACTTC	CASSFGRVGDHEQYF
.	TRBV9	TRBJ1-4	.	TGTGCCAGCAGCGTAGAAGGGACTAATGAAAAACTGTTTTTT	CASSVEGTNEKLFF
.	TRBV20-1	TRBJ2-4	.	TGCAGTGCTACCGCCCCTAGGGGAACGGGAGATGAGCAGTACTTC	CSATAPRGTGDEQYF
once	TRBV6-2/TRBV6-3	TRBJ2-3	TRBD1	TGTGCCAGCAGTTACTCTGGGACAGGGGGTAGAACAGATACGCAGTATTTT	CASSYSGTGGRTDTQYF
few	TRBV12-3/TRBV12-4	TRBJ2-5	.	TGTGCCAGCAGTCCTTTGGGGGCGGAAGAGACCCAGTACTTC	CASSPLGAEETQYF
few	TRBV20-1	TRBJ2-3	.	TGCAGTGCTAGAGTGGACTTACCGGGGCAGTATTTT	CSARVDLPGQYF
few	TRBV25-1	TRBJ2-1	TRBD2	TGTGCCAGCAGTGAGACTAGCGGGGGGGCCTATGAGCAGTTCTTC	CASSETSGGAYEQFF
few	TRBV29-1	TRBJ2-5	.	TGCAGCGTCATTATACAGGGCTCCCAAGAGACCCAGTACTTC	CSVIIQGSQETQYF
.	TRBV24-1	TRBJ2-3	.	TGTGCCACCAGTGATTTGACCGCTCAAAGGGGGTTGTATTTT	CATSDLTAQRGLYF
once	TRBV6-2/TRBV6-3	TRBJ2-3	TRBD1	TGTGCCAGCAGTACCATGGGGACAGCCACAGATACGCAGTATTTT	CASSTMGTATDTQYF
few	TRBV7-2	TRBJ1-4	.	TGTGCCAGCAGCGCAGAGGGGGCAACTAATGAAAAACTGTTTTTT	CASSAEGATNEKLFF
.	TRBV2	TRBJ1-5	TRBD1	TGTGCCAGCAGTGGGGGACAGGGGGCGCGTCAGCCCCAGCATTTT	CASSGGQGARQPQHF
many	TRBV29-1	TRBJ2-1	.	TGCAGCGTTGAATTCTTTGGGGGCGGATACAATGAGCAGTTCTTC	CSVEFFGGGYNEQFF
few	TRBV5-1	TRBJ1-2	.	TGCGCCAGCAGCTCGGGTCATTGGGGCTACACCTTC	CASSSGHWGYTF